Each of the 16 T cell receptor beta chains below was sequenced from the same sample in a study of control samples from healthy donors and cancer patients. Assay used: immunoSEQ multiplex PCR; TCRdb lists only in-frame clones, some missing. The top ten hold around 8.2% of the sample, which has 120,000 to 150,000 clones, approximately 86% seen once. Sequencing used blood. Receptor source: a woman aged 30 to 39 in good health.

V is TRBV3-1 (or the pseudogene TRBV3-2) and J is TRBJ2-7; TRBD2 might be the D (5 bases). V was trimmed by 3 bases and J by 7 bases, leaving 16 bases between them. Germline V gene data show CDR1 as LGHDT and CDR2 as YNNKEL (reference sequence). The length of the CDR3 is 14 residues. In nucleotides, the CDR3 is TGTGCCAGCAGCCAGGTAACGGGAAAGAGAGAGCAGTACTTC. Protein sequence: CASSQVTGKREQYF.

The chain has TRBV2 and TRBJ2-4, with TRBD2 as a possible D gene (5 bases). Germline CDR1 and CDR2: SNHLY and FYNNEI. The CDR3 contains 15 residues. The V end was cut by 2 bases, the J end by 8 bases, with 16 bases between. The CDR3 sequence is CASSESAGRGHIQYF. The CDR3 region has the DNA TGTGCCAGCAGTGAATCGGCGGGCCGAGGGCACATTCAGTACTTC.

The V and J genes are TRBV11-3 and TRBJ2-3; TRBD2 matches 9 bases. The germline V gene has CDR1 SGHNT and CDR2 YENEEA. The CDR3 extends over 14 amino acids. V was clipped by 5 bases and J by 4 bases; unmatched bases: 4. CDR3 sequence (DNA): TGTGCCAGCAGCCCGGGACTAGCTCCAGATACGCAGTATTTT. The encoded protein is CASSPGLAPDTQYF.

CDR3: CASSGRDSNQPQHF. CDR3 DNA: TGTGCCAGCAGTGGCCGGGATAGCAATCAGCCCCAGCATTTT. The rearrangement uses TRBV2 and TRBJ1-5; no firm D call. The CDR3 totals 14 residues. Trimming left V 4 bases short and J 0 bases short, with 7 bases between. Germline V gene sequence: CDR1 SNHLY, CDR2 FYNNEI.

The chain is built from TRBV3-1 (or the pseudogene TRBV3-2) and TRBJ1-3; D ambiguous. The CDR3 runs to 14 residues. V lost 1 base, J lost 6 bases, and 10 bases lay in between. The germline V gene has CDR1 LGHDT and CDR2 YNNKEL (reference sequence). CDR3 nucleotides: TGTGCCAGCAGCCAAGGCGTTTTTTCAAACACCATATATTTT. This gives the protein CASSQGVFSNTIYF.

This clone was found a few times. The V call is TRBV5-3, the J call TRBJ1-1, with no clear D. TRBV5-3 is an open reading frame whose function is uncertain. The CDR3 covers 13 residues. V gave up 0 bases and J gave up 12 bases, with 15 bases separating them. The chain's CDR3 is CARSLEGPLGPFF. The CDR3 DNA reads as TGTGCCAGAAGCTTGGAAGGCCCTCTCGGACCTTTCTTT.

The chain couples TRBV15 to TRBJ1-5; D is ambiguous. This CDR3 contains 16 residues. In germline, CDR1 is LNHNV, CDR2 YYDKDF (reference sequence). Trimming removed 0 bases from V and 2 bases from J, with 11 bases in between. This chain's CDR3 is CATSRDRSGGNQPQHF. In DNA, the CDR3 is TGTGCCACCAGCAGAGACAGATCTGGGGGCAATCAGCCCCAGCATTTT.

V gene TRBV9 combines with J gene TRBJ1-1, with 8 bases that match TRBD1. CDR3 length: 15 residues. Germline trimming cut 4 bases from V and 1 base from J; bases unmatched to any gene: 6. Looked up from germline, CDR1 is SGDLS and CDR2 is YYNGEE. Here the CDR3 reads CASSTRTGPNTEAFF. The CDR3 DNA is TGTGCCAGCAGCACCCGGACAGGGCCGAACACTGAAGCTTTCTTT. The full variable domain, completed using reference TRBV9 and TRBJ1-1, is DSGVTQTPKHLITATGQRVTLRCSPRSGDLSVYWYQQSLDQGLQFLIQYYNGEERAKGNILERFSAQQFPDLHSELNLSSLELGDSALYFCASSTRTGPNTEAFFGQGTRLTVV.

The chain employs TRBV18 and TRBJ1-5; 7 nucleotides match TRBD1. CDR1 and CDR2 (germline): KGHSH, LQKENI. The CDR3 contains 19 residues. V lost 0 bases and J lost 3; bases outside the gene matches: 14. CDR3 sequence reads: CASSPPTIKRTGYNQPQHF. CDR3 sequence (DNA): TGTGCCAGCTCACCACCTACGATAAAGAGGACAGGATACAATCAGCCCCAGCATTTT.

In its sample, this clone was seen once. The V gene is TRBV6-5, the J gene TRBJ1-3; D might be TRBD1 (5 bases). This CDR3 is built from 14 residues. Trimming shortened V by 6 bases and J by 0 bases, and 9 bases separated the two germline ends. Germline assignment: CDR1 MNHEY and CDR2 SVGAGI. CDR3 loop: CASRTESSGNTIYF. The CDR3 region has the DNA TGTGCCAGCAGGACAGAGAGCTCTGGAAACACCATATATTTT.

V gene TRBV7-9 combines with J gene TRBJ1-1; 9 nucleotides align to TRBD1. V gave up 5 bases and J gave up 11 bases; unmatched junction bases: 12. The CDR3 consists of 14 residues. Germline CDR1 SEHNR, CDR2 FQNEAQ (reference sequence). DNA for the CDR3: TGTGCCAGCAGCCCTGCCCAGGACAGGGGTAAGGCTTTCTTT. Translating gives CASSPAQDRGKAFF.

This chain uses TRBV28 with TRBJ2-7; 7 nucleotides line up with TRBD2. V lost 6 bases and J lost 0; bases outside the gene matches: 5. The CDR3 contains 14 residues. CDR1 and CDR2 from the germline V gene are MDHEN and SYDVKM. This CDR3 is CASRKSGDSYEQYF. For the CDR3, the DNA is TGTGCCAGCAGAAAAAGCGGGGACTCCTACGAGCAGTACTTC.

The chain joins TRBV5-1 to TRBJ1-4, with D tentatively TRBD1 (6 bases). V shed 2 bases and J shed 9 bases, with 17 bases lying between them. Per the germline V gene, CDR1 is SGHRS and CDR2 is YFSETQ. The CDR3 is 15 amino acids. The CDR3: CASSFGGGLLKKLFF. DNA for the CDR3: TGCGCCAGCAGCTTTGGGGGCGGCCTTTTGAAAAAACTGTTTTTT. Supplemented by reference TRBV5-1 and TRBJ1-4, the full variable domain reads KAGVTQTPRYLIKTRGQQVTLSCSPISGHRSVSWYQQTPGQGLQFLFEYFSETQRNKGNFPGRFSGRQFSNSRSEMNVSTLELGDSALYLCASSFGGGLLKKLFFGSGTQLSVL.

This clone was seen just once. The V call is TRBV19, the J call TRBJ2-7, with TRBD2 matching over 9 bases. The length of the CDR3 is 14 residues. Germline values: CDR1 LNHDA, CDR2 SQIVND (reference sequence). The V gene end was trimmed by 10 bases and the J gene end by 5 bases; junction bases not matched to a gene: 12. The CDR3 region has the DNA TGTGCCACCCTTTTAGCGGGAGCAGCCCACGAGCAGTACTTC. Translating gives CATLLAGAAHEQYF.

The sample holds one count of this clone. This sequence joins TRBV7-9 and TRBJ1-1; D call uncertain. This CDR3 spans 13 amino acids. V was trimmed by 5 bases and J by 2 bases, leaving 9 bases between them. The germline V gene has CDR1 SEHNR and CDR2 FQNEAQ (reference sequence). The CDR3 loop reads CASSTQTNTEAFF. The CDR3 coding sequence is TGTGCCAGCAGCACACAGACTAACACTGAAGCTTTCTTT. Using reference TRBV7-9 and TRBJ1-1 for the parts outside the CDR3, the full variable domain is DTGVSQNPRHKITKRGQNVTFRCDPISEHNRLYWYRQTLGQGPEFLTYFQNEAQLEKSRLLSDRFSAERPKGSFSTLEIQRTEQGDSAMYLCASSTQTNTEAFFGQGTRLTVV.

The CDR3 DNA reads TGTGCCAGCAGCCAAACCAAGGGGGCTGGGGGCACTGAAGCTTTCTTT. Its protein is CASSQTKGAGGTEAFF. The rearrangement joins TRBV11-2 to TRBJ1-1, with 7 positions matching TRBD1. Germline-derived CDR1 and CDR2 are SGHAT and FQNNGV. The V segment lost 5 bases and the J segment 4 bases; nucleotides outside the gene matches: 13. The CDR3 covers 16 residues.